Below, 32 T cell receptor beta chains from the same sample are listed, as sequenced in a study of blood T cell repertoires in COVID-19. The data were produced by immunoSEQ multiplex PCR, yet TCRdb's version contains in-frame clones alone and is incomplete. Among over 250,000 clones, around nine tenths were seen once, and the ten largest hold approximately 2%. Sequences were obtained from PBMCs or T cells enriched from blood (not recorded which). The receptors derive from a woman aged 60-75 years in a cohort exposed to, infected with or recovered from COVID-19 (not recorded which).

This CDR3 reads CASSTSSRGQRGYTF. The CDR3 DNA reads as TGTGCCAGCTCAACATCCTCCAGAGGACAGAGAGGCTACACCTTC. The V gene is TRBV18, the J gene TRBJ1-2; D might be TRBD1 (6 bases). V was trimmed by 5 bases and J by 8 bases, leaving 21 bases between them. Germline CDR1 KGHSH, CDR2 LQKENI. The CDR3 sequence is 15 residues long.

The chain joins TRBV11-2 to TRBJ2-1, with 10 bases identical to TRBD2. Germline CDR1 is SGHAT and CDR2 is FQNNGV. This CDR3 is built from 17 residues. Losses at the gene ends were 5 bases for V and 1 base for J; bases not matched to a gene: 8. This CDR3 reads CASSPRLAGASYNEQFF. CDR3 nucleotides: TGTGCCAGCAGCCCACGTCTAGCGGGAGCTTCCTACAATGAGCAGTTCTTC.

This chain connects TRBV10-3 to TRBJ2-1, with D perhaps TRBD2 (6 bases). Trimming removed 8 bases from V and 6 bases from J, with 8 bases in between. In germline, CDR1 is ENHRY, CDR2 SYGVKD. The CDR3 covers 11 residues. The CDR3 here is CAIAGTNEQFF. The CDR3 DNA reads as TGTGCCATCGCGGGAACCAATGAGCAGTTCTTC.

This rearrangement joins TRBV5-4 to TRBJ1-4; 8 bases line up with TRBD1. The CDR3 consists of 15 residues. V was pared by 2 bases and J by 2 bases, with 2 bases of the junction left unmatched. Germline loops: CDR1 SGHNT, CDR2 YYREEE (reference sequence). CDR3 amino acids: CASSFRTGTNEKLFF. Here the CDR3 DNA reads TGTGCCAGCAGCTTCCGGACAGGGACTAATGAAAAACTGTTTTTT. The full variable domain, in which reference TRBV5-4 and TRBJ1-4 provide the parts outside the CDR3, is ETGVTQSPTHLIKTRGQQVTLRCSSQSGHNTVSWYQQALGQGPQFIFQYYREEENGRGNFPPRFSGLQFPNYSSELNVNALELDDSALYLCASSFRTGTNEKLFFGSGTQLSVL.

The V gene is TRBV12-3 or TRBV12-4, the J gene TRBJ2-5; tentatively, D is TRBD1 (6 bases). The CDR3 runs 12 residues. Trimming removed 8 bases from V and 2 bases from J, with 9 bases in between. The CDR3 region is CASLRGQETQYF. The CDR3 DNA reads TGTGCCAGCTTAAGGGGGCAAGAGACCCAGTACTTC.

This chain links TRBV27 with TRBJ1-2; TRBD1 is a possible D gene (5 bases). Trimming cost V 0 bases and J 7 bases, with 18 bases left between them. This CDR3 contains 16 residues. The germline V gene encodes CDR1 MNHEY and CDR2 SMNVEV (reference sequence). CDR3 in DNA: TGTGCCAGCAGTTTATCGAAAGGGGTCGGGGAGGCTGGCTACACCTTC. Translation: CASSLSKGVGEAGYTF.

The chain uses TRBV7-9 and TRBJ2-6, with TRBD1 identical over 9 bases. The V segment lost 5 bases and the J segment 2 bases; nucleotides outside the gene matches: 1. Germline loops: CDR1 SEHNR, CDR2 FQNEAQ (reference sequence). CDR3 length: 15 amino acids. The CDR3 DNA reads TGTGCCAGCAGCCGACAGGGGGCTGGGGCCAACGTCCTGACTTTC. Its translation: CASSRQGAGANVLTF.

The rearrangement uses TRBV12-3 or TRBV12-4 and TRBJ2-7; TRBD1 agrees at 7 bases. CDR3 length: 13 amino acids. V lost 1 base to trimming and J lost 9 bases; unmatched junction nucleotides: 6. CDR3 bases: TGTGCCAGCAGTTTAGTACAGGGGAACCCGCAGTACTTC. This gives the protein CASSLVQGNPQYF.

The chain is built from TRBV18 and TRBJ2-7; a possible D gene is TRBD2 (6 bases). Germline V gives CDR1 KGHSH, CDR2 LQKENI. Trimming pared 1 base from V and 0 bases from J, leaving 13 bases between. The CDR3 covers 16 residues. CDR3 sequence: CASSPQGAGTSYEQYF. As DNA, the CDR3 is TGTGCCAGCTCACCACAAGGGGCGGGAACCTCCTACGAGCAGTACTTC.

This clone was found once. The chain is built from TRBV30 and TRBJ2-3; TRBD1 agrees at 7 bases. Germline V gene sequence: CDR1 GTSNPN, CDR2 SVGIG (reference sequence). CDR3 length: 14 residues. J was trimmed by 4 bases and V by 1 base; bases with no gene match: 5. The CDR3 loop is CAWSDRGGADTQYF. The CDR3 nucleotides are TGTGCCTGGAGTGACAGGGGTGGCGCAGATACGCAGTATTTT. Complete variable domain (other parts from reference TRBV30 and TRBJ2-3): SQTIHQWPATLVQPVGSPLSLECTVEGTSNPNLYWYRQAAGRGLQLLFYSVGIGQISSEVPQNLSASRPQDRQFILSSKKLLLSDSGFYLCAWSDRGGADTQYFGPGTRLTVL.

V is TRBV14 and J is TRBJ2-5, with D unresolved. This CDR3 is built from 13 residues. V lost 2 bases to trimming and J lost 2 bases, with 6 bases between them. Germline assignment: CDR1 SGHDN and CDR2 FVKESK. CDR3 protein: CASSQWAQETQYF. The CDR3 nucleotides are TGTGCCAGCAGCCAATGGGCTCAAGAGACCCAGTACTTC.

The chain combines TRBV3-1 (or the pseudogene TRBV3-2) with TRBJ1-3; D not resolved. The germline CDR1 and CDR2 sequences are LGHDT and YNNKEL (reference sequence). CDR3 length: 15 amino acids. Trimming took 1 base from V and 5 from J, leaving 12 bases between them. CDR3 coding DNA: TGTGCCAGCAGCCAAGGGGAGGGTGTGCGAAACACCATATATTTT. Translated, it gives CASSQGEGVRNTIYF.

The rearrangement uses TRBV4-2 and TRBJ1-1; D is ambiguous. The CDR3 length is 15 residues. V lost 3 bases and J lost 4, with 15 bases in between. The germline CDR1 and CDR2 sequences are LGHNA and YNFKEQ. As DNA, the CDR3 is TGTGCCAGCAGCCACTCTACAACGGCGGGCACTGAAGCTTTCTTT. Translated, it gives CASSHSTTAGTEAFF.

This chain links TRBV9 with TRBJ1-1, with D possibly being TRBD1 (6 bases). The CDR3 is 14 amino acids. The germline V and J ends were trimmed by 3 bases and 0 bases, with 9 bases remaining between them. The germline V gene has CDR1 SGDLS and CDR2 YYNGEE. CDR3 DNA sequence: TGTGCCAGCAGCGCAGGGGTCATGAACACTGAAGCTTTCTTT. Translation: CASSAGVMNTEAFF.

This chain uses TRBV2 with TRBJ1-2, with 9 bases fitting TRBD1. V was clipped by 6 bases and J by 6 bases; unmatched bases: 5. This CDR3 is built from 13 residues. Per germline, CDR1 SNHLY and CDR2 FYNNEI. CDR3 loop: CASRQGQGDGYTF. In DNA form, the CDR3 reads TGTGCCAGCAGGCAGGGACAGGGAGATGGCTACACCTTC.

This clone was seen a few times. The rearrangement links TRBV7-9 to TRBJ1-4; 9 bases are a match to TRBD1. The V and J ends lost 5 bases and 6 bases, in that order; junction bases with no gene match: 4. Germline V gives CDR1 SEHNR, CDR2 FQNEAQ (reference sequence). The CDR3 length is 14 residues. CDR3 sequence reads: CASSPGQGDEKLFF. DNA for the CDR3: TGTGCCAGCAGCCCGGGACAGGGTGATGAAAAACTGTTTTTT. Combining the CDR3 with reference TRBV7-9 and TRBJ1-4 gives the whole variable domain DTGVSQNPRHKITKRGQNVTFRCDPISEHNRLYWYRQTLGQGPEFLTYFQNEAQLEKSRLLSDRFSAERPKGSFSTLEIQRTEQGDSAMYLCASSPGQGDEKLFFGSGTQLSVL.

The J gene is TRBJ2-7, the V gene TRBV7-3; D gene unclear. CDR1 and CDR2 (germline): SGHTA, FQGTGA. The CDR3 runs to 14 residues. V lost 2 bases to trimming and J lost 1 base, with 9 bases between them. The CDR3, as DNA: TGTGCCAGCAGCTTAGCGCAGGCATCCTACGAGCAGTACTTC. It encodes CASSLAQASYEQYF.

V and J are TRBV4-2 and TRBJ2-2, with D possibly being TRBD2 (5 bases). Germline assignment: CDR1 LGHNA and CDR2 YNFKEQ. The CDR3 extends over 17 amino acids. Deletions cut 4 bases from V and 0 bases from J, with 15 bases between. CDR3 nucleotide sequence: TGTGCCAGCAGCCGCGTATTAGCGCCCGCGAACACCGGGGAGCTGTTTTTT. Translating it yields CASSRVLAPANTGELFF.

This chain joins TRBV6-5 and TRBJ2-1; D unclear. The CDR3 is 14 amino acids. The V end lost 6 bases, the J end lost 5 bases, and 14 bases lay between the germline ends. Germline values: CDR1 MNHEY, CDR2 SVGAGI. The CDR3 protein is CASSPFGTDNEQFF. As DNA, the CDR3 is TGTGCCAGCAGCCCCTTCGGTACCGACAATGAGCAGTTCTTC.

CDR3 residues: CASSAGGYGYTF. CDR3 in DNA: TGTGCCAGCAGCGCCGGTGGCTATGGCTACACCTTC. V gene TRBV5-4 combines with J gene TRBJ1-2; D unresolved. The V gene's germline CDR1 is SGHNT and CDR2 YYREEE (reference sequence). V lost 4 bases and J lost 4, with 8 bases in between. The CDR3 spans 12 residues.

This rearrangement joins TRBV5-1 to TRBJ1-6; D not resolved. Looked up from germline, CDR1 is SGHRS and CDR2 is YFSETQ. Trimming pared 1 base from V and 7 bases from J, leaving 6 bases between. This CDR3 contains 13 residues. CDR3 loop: CASSLTPNSPLHF. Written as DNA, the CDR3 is TGCGCCAGCAGCTTGACACCAAATTCACCCCTCCACTTT. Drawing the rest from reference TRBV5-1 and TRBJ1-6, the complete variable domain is KAGVTQTPRYLIKTRGQQVTLSCSPISGHRSVSWYQQTPGQGLQFLFEYFSETQRNKGNFPGRFSGRQFSNSRSEMNVSTLELGDSALYLCASSLTPNSPLHFGNGTRLTVT.

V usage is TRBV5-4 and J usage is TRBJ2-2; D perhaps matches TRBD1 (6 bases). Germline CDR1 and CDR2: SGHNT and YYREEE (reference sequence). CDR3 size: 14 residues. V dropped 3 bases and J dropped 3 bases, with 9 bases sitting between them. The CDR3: CASSYRQDTGELFF. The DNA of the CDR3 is TGTGCCAGCAGCTATCGACAGGACACCGGGGAGCTGTTTTTT.

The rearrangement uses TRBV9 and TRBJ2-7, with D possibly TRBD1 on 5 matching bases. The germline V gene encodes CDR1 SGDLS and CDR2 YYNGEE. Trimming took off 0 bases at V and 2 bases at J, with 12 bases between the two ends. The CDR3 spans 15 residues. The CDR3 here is CASSVESGPTYEQYF. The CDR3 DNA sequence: TGTGCCAGCAGCGTAGAGTCAGGGCCTACCTACGAGCAGTACTTC. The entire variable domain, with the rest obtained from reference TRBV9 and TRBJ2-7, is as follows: DSGVTQTPKHLITATGQRVTLRCSPRSGDLSVYWYQQSLDQGLQFLIQYYNGEERAKGNILERFSAQQFPDLHSELNLSSLELGDSALYFCASSVESGPTYEQYFGPGTRLTVT.

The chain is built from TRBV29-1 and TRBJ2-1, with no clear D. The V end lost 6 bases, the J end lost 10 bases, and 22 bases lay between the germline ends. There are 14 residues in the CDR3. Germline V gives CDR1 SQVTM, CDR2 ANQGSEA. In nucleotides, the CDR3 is TGCAGCGTCGGTAACAAGACCCTCATGAGGGAGCAGTTCTTC. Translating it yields CSVGNKTLMREQFF.

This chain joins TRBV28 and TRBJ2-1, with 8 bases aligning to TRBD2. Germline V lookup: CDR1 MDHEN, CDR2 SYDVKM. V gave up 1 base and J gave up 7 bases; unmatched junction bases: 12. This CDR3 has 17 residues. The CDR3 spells CASSLSIGAGGYNEQFF. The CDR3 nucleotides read TGTGCCAGCAGTTTATCGATAGGGGCGGGAGGTTATAATGAGCAGTTCTTC. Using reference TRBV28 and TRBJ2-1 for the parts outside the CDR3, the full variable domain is DVKVTQSSRYLVKRTGEKVFLECVQDMDHENMFWYRQDPGLGLRLIYFSYDVKMKEKGDIPEGYSVSREKKERFSLILESASTNQTSMYLCASSLSIGAGGYNEQFFGPGTRLTVL.

CDR3 nucleotide sequence: TGCGCCAGCAGTTCCAGGCCCTACAATGAGCAGTTCTTC. It translates to CASSSRPYNEQFF. The chain is built from TRBV10-1 and TRBJ2-1, with D uncertain. CDR3 length: 13 amino acids. Germline V gene sequence: CDR1 WNHNN, CDR2 SYGVQD (reference sequence). V was shortened by 5 bases and J by 2 bases, with 7 bases between the two germline ends.

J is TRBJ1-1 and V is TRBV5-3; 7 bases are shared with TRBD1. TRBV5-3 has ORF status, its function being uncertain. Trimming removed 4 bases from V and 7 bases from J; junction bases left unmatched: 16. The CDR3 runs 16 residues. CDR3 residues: CARSPPLGGGVGEAFF. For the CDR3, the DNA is TGTGCCAGAAGCCCTCCCTTAGGGGGCGGGGTGGGTGAAGCTTTCTTT.

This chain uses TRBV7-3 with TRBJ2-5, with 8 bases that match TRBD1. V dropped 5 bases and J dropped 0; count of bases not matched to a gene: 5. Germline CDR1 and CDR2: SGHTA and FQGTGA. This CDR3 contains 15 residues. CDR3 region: CASSLQTGDQETQYF. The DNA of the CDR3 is TGTGCCAGCAGCCTACAGACAGGGGACCAAGAGACCCAGTACTTC.

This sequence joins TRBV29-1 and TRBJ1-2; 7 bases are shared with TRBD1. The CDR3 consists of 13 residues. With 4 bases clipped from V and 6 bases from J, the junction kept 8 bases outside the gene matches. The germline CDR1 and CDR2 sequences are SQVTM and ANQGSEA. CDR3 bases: TGCAGCGTTGGACAGGGAGGTATGGATGGCTACACCTTC. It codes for CSVGQGGMDGYTF.

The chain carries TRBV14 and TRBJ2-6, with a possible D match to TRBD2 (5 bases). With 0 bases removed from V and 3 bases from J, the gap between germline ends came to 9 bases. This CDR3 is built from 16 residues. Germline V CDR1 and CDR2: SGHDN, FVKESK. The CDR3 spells CASSQDRAGGANVLTF. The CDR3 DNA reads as TGTGCCAGCAGCCAAGATCGGGCGGGTGGGGCCAACGTCCTGACTTTC.

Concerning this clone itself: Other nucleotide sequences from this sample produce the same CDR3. Here the CDR3 reads CASSPRQGTDTQYF. CDR3 nucleotides: TGTGCCAGCTCACCAAGGCAGGGCACAGATACGCAGTATTTT. This chain connects TRBV18 to TRBJ2-3; no definite D call. Trimming left V 2 bases short and J 1 base short, with 7 bases between. The CDR3 is 14 residues long. Germline V gives CDR1 KGHSH, CDR2 LQKENI.

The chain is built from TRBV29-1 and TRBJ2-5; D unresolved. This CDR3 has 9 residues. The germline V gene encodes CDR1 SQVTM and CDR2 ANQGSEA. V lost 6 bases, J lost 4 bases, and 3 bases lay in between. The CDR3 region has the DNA TGCAGCGTCGGAGAGACCCAGTACTTC. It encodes CSVGETQYF.